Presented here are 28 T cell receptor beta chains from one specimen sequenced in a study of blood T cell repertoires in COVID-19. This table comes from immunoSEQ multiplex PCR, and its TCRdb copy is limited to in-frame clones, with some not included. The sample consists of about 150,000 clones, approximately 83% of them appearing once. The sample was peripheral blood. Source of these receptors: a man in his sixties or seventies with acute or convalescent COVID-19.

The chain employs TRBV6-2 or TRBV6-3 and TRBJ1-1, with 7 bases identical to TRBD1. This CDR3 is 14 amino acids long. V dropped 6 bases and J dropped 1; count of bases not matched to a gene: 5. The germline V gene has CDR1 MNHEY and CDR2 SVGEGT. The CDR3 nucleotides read TGTGCCAGCAGCACGGGACAGACGAACACTGAAGCTTTCTTT. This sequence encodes CASSTGQTNTEAFF.

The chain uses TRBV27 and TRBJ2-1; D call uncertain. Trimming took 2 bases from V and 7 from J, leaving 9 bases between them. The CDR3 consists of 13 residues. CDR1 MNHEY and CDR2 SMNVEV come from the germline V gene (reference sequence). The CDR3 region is CASSLTGWNEQFF. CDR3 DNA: TGTGCCAGCAGTTTAACCGGTTGGAATGAGCAGTTCTTC.

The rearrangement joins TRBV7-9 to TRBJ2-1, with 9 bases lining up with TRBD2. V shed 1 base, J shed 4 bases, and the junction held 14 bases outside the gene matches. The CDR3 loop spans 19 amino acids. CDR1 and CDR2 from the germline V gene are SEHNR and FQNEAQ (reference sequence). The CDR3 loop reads CASSLDLLAGTTTYNEQFF. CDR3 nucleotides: TGTGCCAGCAGCTTAGACCTCCTAGCGGGAACGACTACATACAATGAGCAGTTCTTC.

The DNA for the CDR3 is TGCGCCAGCAGCCCGGGGGGACAGGCCAACACTGAAGCTTTCTTT. It codes for CASSPGGQANTEAFF. The J gene is TRBJ1-1, the V gene TRBV5-1, with TRBD1 matching over 8 bases. V trimming: 4 bases; J trimming: 2 bases; junction bases outside the gene matches: 7. Germline V gene lookup returns CDR1 SGHRS and CDR2 YFSETQ. The CDR3 loop spans 15 amino acids. The full variable domain, rest sourced from reference TRBV5-1 and TRBJ1-1, is KAGVTQTPRYLIKTRGQQVTLSCSPISGHRSVSWYQQTPGQGLQFLFEYFSETQRNKGNFPGRFSGRQFSNSRSEMNVSTLELGDSALYLCASSPGGQANTEAFFGQGTRLTVV.

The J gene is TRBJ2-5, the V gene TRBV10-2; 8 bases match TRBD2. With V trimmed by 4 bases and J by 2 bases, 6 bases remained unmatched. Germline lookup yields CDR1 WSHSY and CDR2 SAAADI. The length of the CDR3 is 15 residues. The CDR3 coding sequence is TGCGCCAGCAGTGGAACTAGCGGACTTCAAGAGACCCAGTACTTC. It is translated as CASSGTSGLQETQYF.

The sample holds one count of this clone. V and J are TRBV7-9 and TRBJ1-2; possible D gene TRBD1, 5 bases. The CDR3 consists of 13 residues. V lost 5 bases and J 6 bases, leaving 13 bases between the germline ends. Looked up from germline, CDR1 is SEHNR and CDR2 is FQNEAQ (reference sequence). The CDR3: CASSTGQDNGYTF. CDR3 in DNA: TGTGCCAGCAGCACAGGACAAGATAATGGCTACACCTTC. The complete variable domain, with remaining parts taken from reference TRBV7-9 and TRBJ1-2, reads DTGVSQNPRHKITKRGQNVTFRCDPISEHNRLYWYRQTLGQGPEFLTYFQNEAQLEKSRLLSDRFSAERPKGSFSTLEIQRTEQGDSAMYLCASSTGQDNGYTFGSGTRLTVV.

In DNA form, the CDR3 reads TGTGCCAGCACTTTCGGTAGATTCACAGATACGCAGTATTTT. Translated, it gives CASTFGRFTDTQYF. The chain joins TRBV7-9 to TRBJ2-3, with no clear D. The CDR3 extends over 14 amino acids. The V end was cut by 7 bases, the J end by 2 bases, with 13 bases between. Germline V gene lookup returns CDR1 SEHNR and CDR2 FQNEAQ (reference sequence). Filled out from reference TRBV7-9 and TRBJ2-3, the complete variable domain reads DTGVSQNPRHKITKRGQNVTFRCDPISEHNRLYWYRQTLGQGPEFLTYFQNEAQLEKSRLLSDRFSAERPKGSFSTLEIQRTEQGDSAMYLCASTFGRFTDTQYFGPGTRLTVL.

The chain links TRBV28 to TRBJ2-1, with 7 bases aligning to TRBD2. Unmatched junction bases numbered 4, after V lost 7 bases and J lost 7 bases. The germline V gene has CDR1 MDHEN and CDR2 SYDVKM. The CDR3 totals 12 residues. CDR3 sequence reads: CASKLARNEQFF. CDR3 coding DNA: TGTGCCAGCAAACTAGCGCGGAATGAGCAGTTCTTC.

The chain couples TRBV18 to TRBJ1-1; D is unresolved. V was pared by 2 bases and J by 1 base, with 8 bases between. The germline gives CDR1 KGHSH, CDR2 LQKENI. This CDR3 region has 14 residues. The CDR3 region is CASSPVRGNTEAFF. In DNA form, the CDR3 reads TGTGCCAGCTCACCAGTAAGAGGGAACACTGAAGCTTTCTTT.

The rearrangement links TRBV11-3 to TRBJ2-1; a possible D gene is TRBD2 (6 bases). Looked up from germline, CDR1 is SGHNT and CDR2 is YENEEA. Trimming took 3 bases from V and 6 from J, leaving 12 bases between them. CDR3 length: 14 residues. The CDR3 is CASSLEGRGNEQFF. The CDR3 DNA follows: TGTGCCAGCAGCTTGGAGGGAAGGGGCAATGAGCAGTTCTTC.

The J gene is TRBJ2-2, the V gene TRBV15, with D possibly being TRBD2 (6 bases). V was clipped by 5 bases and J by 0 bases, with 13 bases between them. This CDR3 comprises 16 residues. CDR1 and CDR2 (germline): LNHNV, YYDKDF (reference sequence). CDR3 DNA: TGTGCCACCAGCCGCCGGGGGAGGCCGAACACCGGGGAGCTGTTTTTT. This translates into CATSRRGRPNTGELFF.

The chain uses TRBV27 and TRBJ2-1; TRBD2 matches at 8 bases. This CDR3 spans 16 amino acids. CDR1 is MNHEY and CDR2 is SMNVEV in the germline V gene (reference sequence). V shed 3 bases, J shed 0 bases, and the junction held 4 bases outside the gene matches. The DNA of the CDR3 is TGTGCCAGCAGTTTCCTCACTAGCGGCTCCTACAATGAGCAGTTCTTC. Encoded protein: CASSFLTSGSYNEQFF.

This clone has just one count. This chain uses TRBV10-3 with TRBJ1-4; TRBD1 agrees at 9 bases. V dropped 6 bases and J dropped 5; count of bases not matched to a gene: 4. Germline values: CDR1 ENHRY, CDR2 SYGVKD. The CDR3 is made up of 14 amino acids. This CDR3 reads CAIRAGTGNEKLFF. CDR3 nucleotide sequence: TGTGCCATCAGGGCCGGGACAGGGAATGAAAAACTGTTTTTT.

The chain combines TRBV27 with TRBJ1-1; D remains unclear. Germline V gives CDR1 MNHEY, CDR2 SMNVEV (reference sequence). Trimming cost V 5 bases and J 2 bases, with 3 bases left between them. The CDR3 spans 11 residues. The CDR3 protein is CASSTNTEAFF. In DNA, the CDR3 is TGTGCCAGCAGTACTAACACTGAAGCTTTCTTT.

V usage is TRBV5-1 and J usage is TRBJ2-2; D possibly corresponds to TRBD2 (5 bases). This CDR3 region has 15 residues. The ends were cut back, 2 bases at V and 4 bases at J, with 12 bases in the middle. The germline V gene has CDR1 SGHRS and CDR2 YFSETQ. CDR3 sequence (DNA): TGCGCCAGCAGCTTACTGGGAGCCGGCACCGGGGAGCTGTTTTTT. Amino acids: CASSLLGAGTGELFF.

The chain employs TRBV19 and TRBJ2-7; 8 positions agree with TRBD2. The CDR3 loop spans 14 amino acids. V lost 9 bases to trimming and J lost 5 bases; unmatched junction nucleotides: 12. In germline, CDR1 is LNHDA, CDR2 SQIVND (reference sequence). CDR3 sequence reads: CARLLAERSHEQYF. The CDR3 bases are TGTGCCAGATTACTAGCGGAAAGGTCCCACGAGCAGTACTTC.

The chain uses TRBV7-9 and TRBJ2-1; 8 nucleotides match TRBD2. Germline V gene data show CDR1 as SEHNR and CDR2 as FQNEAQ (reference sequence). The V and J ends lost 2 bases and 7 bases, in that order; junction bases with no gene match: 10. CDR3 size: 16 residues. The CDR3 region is CASSLTGAGGSNEQFF. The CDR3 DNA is TGTGCCAGCAGCTTAACCGGGGCGGGAGGAAGTAATGAGCAGTTCTTC.

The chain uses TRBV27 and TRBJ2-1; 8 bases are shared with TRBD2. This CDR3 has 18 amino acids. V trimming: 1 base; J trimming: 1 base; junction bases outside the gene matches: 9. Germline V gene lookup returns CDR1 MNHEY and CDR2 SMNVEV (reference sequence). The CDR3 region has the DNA TGTGCCAGCAGTTTATGGGGGGCGGGACTAGTATCCTACAATGAGCAGTTCTTC. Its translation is CASSLWGAGLVSYNEQFF.

The chain's CDR3 is CATSAVSSHYNEQFF. CDR3 in DNA: TGTGCCACCAGTGCCGTCTCAAGCCATTACAATGAGCAGTTCTTC. The V and J genes are TRBV24-1 and TRBJ2-1; D unclear. Trimming took off 5 bases at V and 4 bases at J, with 14 bases between the two ends. CDR1 and CDR2 (germline): KGHDR, SFDVKD. The CDR3 runs 15 residues.

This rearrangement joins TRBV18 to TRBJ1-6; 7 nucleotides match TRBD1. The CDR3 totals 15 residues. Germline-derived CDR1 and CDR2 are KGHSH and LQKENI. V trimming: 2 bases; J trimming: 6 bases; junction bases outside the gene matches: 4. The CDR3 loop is CASSPTGVRNSPLHF. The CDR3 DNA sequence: TGTGCCAGCTCACCAACAGGGGTGCGTAATTCACCCCTCCACTTT.

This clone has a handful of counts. The CDR3 sequence is CASSLVGFQRTGEQYF. CDR3 bases: TGTGCCAGCAGCTTAGTCGGGTTCCAGAGGACAGGCGAGCAGTACTTC. The V gene is TRBV11-2, the J gene TRBJ2-7; 7 bases match TRBD1. Trimming took 1 base from V and 6 from J; bases not matched to a gene: 12. The CDR3 covers 16 residues. CDR1 is SGHAT, CDR2 FQNNGV, per germline.

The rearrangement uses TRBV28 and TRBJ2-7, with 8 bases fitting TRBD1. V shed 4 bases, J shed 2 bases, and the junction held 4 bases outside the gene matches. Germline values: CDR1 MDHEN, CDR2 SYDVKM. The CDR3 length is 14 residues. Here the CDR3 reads CASSYSGGPYEQYF. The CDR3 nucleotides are TGTGCCAGCAGTTATTCAGGGGGCCCCTACGAGCAGTACTTC.

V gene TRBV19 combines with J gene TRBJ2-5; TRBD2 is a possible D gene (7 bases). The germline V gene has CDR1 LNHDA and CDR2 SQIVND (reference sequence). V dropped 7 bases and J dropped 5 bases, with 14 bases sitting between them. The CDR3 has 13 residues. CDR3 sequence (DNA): TGTGCCAGTAACGGGGGGCGCATGGAGACCCAGTACTTC. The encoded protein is CASNGGRMETQYF. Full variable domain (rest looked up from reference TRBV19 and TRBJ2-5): DGGITQSPKYLFRKEGQNVTLSCEQNLNHDAMYWYRQDPGQGLRLIYYSQIVNDFQKGDIAEGYSVSREKKESFPLTVTSAQKNPTAFYLCASNGGRMETQYFGPGTRLLVL.

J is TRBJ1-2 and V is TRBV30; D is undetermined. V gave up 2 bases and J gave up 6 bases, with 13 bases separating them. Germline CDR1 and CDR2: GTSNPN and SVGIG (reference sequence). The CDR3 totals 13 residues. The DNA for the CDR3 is TGTGCCTGGAGTAAATGGCCCCGGGATGGCTACACCTTC. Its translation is CAWSKWPRDGYTF.

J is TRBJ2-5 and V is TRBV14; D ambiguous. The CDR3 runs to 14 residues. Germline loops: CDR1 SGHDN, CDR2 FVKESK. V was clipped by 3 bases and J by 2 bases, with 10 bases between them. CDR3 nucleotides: TGTGCCAGCAGCCACACTTCGCTTCAAGAGACCCAGTACTTC. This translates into CASSHTSLQETQYF.

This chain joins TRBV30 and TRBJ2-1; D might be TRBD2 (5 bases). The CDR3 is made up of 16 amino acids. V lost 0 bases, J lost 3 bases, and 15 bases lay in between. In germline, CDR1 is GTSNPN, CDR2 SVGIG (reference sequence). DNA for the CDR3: TGTGCCTGGAGTGTTACTAGGACTGGGGTCTACAATGAGCAGTTCTTC. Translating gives CAWSVTRTGVYNEQFF.

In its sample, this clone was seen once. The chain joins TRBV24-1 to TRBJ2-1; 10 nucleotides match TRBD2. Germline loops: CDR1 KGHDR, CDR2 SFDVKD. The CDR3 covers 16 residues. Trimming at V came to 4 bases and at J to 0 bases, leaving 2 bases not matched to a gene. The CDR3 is CATSDVAGGSYNEQFF. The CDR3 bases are TGTGCCACCAGTGACGTAGCGGGAGGCTCCTACAATGAGCAGTTCTTC.

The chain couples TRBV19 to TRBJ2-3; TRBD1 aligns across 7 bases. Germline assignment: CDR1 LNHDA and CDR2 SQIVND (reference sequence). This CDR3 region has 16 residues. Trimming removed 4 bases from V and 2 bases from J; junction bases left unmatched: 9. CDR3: CASSSYLTGHTDTQYF. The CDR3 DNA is TGTGCCAGTAGTAGCTATTTGACAGGGCACACAGATACGCAGTATTTT.